This TCR beta chain appears in the sequencing data of a study of T cells in pancreatic ductal adenocarcinoma. Overall study results and limits: Blood had more productive templates and around 8.2-fold more unique clonotypes than tumor.

Assay used: immunoSEQ multiplex PCR; TCRdb lists only in-frame clones, some missing. The repertoire includes approximately 5,400 clones, 65% to 80% of them detected once, and roughly 8.8% sits in the top ten. Germline V gene data show CDR1 as SEHNR and CDR2 as FQNEAQ (reference sequence). V lost 4 bases, J lost 5 bases, and 5 bases stayed unmatched. This CDR3 is 14 amino acids long. Surgery without prior neoadjuvant therapy was the treatment of the selected pancreatic ductal adenocarcinoma patients. In the case of this clone: Its specificity is not known.

Sequencing was done on a sample of pancreatic tumor tissue. The chain uses TRBV7-9 and TRBJ2-7; 10 bases match TRBD1. The clonotype originates from a human donor with pancreatic ductal adenocarcinoma. CDR3 bases: TGTGCCAGCAGCTCCGGACAGGGGGAGGACGAGCAGTACTTC. Translating gives CASSSGQGEDEQYF.